The T cell receptor (beta chain) under discussion was sequenced for a study of T cells in Graves' hyperthyroidism and ophthalmopathy. The TCR beta CDR3 regions underwent amplification using RNA transcripts as the source. First-round RT-PCR targeting the TCR CDR3 was performed with the HTBI primer set. TCRdb recomputed calls from the multiplex PCR reads with MiXCR, one row per CDR3 protein. The sample lists about 580,000 distinct CDR3 sequences, 46% occurring once. With V trimmed by 5 bases and J by 4 bases, 10 bases remained unmatched. There are 15 residues in the CDR3. The germline gives CDR1 ENHRY, CDR2 SYGVKD. Study-wide results and caveats: For ophthalmopathy, model prediction preceded onset by a median 6.5 months.

As for this clonotype: What it recognizes is unknown.

V and J are TRBV10-3 and TRBJ1-2, with 7 nucleotides matching TRBD1. The source of this sequence is a woman between 18 and 29 years old with Graves' hyperthyroidism. Sequencing input: peripheral blood or thyroid tissue (not recorded which). The CDR3 sequence is CAISQDRTGPYGYTF. Here the CDR3 DNA reads TGTGCCATCAGTCAAGATCGGACAGGCCCCTATGGCTACACCTTC.